These T cell receptor beta chains were read from a single sample in a study of CD8 T cells in Susac syndrome. TCRdb redid the calling of the immunoSEQ multiplex PCR reads with MiXCR, one entry per CDR3 protein. The sample yields 67,000 or so distinct CDR3 sequences, 93% seen once. Source material: CD4+ T cells from PBMCs. Source of these receptors: a human donor with Susac syndrome. Each CDR3 is given with its conserved first and last residue. The D gene is left open where the match is weak.

v_call: TRBV27
cdr3_length: 12
d_call: .
j_call: TRBJ1-6
cdr3_aa: CASSLNASPLHF

v_call: TRBV29-1
cdr3_length: 15
d_call: .
j_call: TRBJ2-7
cdr3_aa: CSVEGVSGRPYEQYF

v_call: TRBV5-1
cdr3_length: 16
d_call: TRBD1
j_call: TRBJ1-1
cdr3_aa: CASSTRTGAPESEAFF

v_call: TRBV7-2
cdr3_length: 15
d_call: .
j_call: TRBJ2-5
cdr3_aa: CASRRGSLAVETQYF

v_call: TRBV7-9
cdr3_length: 18
d_call: TRBD1
j_call: TRBJ2-4
cdr3_aa: CASSLPPGQKVDKNIQYF

v_call: TRBV5-1
cdr3_length: 15
d_call: TRBD2
j_call: TRBJ2-1
cdr3_aa: CASSLSLAGGREQFF

v_call: TRBV20-1
cdr3_length: 14
d_call: TRBD2
j_call: TRBJ2-7
cdr3_aa: CSAQAGVPTYEQYF

v_call: TRBV5-1
cdr3_length: 15
d_call: .
j_call: TRBJ2-5
cdr3_aa: CASSLQERTKETQYF

v_call: TRBV7-9
cdr3_length: 14
d_call: .
j_call: TRBJ2-3
cdr3_aa: CASSPSRLGDTQYF

v_call: TRBV7-2
cdr3_length: 14
d_call: TRBD1
j_call: TRBJ1-2
cdr3_aa: CASSWDSRNYGYTF

v_call: TRBV27
cdr3_length: 14
d_call: TRBD1
j_call: TRBJ1-6
cdr3_aa: CASSSGQETPTLHF

v_call: TRBV20-1
cdr3_length: 14
d_call: .
j_call: TRBJ2-7
cdr3_aa: CSARDGGGDYEQYF

v_call: TRBV29-1
cdr3_length: 15
d_call: .
j_call: TRBJ2-3
cdr3_aa: CSGWGGTPLTDTQYF

v_call: TRBV14
cdr3_length: 15
d_call: .
j_call: TRBJ2-5
cdr3_aa: CASSPRYGSLGTQYF

v_call: TRBV29-1
cdr3_length: 12
d_call: .
j_call: TRBJ2-3
cdr3_aa: CSKRDLSDTQYF

v_call: TRBV13
cdr3_length: 15
d_call: TRBD1
j_call: TRBJ1-4
cdr3_aa: CASSPRTGKNEKLFF

v_call: TRBV3-1
cdr3_length: 14
d_call: .
j_call: TRBJ2-2
cdr3_aa: CASSQEDVAGELFF

v_call: TRBV19
cdr3_length: 14
d_call: TRBD1
j_call: TRBJ2-3
cdr3_aa: CASSLDRGGSTQYF

v_call: TRBV5-1
cdr3_length: 16
d_call: .
j_call: TRBJ1-1
cdr3_aa: CASSLAPSIALTEAFF

v_call: TRBV18
cdr3_length: 14
d_call: TRBD1
j_call: TRBJ2-5
cdr3_aa: CASSLDRNRETQYF

v_call: TRBV6-1
cdr3_length: 16
d_call: TRBD1
j_call: TRBJ1-2
cdr3_aa: CASRGQGGNFSYGYTF

v_call: TRBV3-1
cdr3_length: 15
d_call: .
j_call: TRBJ2-5
cdr3_aa: CASSQDIEKQETQYF

v_call: TRBV7-2
cdr3_length: 15
d_call: TRBD2
j_call: TRBJ2-1
cdr3_aa: CASSRLAGEYNEQFF

v_call: TRBV4-3
cdr3_length: 16
d_call: .
j_call: TRBJ1-4
cdr3_aa: CASSQDVRADGEKLFF

v_call: TRBV20-1
cdr3_length: 13
d_call: TRBD1
j_call: TRBJ2-7
cdr3_aa: CSAPGTVPYEQYF

v_call: TRBV25-1
cdr3_length: 12
d_call: .
j_call: TRBJ1-6
cdr3_aa: CASSDLNSPLHF

v_call: TRBV9
cdr3_length: 17
d_call: .
j_call: TRBJ2-5
cdr3_aa: CASSPRGTASEQETQYF

v_call: TRBV7-9
cdr3_length: 14
d_call: TRBD2
j_call: TRBJ2-7
cdr3_aa: CASSFRAGFYEQYF

v_call: TRBV7-2
cdr3_length: 15
d_call: .
j_call: TRBJ1-5
cdr3_aa: CASSLGVYSNQPQHF

v_call: TRBV27
cdr3_length: 16
d_call: .
j_call: TRBJ1-1
cdr3_aa: CASSLGGRTKNTEAFF

v_call: TRBV19
cdr3_length: 16
d_call: TRBD2
j_call: TRBJ2-7
cdr3_aa: CASSIQHRAGDYEQYF

v_call: TRBV6-7
cdr3_length: 14
d_call: .
j_call: TRBJ1-1
cdr3_aa: CASSYMGRDTEAFF

v_call: TRBV10-3
cdr3_length: 13
d_call: .
j_call: TRBJ2-7
cdr3_aa: CAISGGISYEQYF

v_call: TRBV4-1
cdr3_length: 17
d_call: TRBD2
j_call: TRBJ2-5
cdr3_aa: CASSQGLRGAPGETQYF

v_call: TRBV7-2
cdr3_length: 13
d_call: .
j_call: TRBJ1-1
cdr3_aa: CASSSQMNTEAFF

v_call: TRBV6-5
cdr3_length: 13
d_call: .
j_call: TRBJ1-2
cdr3_aa: CASRRGANYGYTF

v_call: TRBV20-1
cdr3_length: 10
d_call: .
j_call: TRBJ2-1
cdr3_aa: CSASHNEQFF